A selection of T cell receptor beta chains follows, all from one sample in a study of T-cell reconstitution after alpha-beta-depleted transplantation in children. One entry per CDR3 protein results from TCRdb running MiXCR on the PCR reads. The repertoire holds approximately 130,000 distinct CDR3 sequences, with about 9.5% as singletons. The sequenced sample was PBMCs, mostly from graft donor cells, obtained 180 days after TCRalphabeta/CD19-depleted stem cell transplant. The source is a girl in the first two years of life who had a stem cell transplant for combined immunodeficiency, so the T cells may come from the graft donor. CDR3s include the opening cysteine and the closing phenylalanine or tryptophan. Each record gives: clone size, CDR3 length, D gene, V gene, J gene, CDR3 protein, CDR3 DNA. D genes are given only for firm matches. Size values are once, few and many counts, or a class for expanded clones, and some rows have none.

size: many
length: 15
D: .
V: TRBV6-5
J: TRBJ1-6
CDR3: CASSYNRQGNSPLHF
DNA: TGTGCCAGCAGTTACAACCGGCAGGGTAATTCACCCCTCCACTTT

size: many
length: 13
D: .
V: TRBV12-3/TRBV12-4
J: TRBJ1-1
CDR3: CASSLREYTEAFF
DNA: TGTGCCAGCAGTTTAAGAGAGTACACTGAAGCTTTCTTT

size: .
length: 11
D: .
V: TRBV10-3
J: TRBJ2-3
CDR3: CAIRETDTQYF
DNA: TGTGCCATCAGGGAGACAGATACGCAGTATTTT

size: few
length: 14
D: TRBD1
V: TRBV6-2/TRBV6-3
J: TRBJ1-2
CDR3: CASSRTGGGYGYTF
DNA: TGTGCCAGCAGCCGGACAGGAGGGGGCTATGGCTACACCTTC

size: few
length: 16
D: TRBD2
V: TRBV20-1
J: TRBJ2-1
CDR3: CSAREAGGPPYNEQFF
DNA: TGCAGTGCTAGAGAGGCGGGAGGGCCCCCCTACAATGAGCAGTTCTTC

size: many
length: 15
D: .
V: TRBV11-2
J: TRBJ2-7
CDR3: CASSLVASAHYEQYF
DNA: TGTGCCAGCAGCTTAGTGGCTAGCGCCCACTACGAGCAGTACTTC

size: many
length: 15
D: TRBD2
V: TRBV12-3/TRBV12-4
J: TRBJ2-2
CDR3: CASSPTSVNTGELFF
DNA: TGTGCCAGCAGCCCCACTAGCGTTAACACCGGGGAGCTGTTTTTT

size: few
length: 14
D: TRBD1
V: TRBV29-1
J: TRBJ1-2
CDR3: CSAKTGILFYGYTF
DNA: TGCAGCGCCAAGACAGGGATATTGTTCTATGGCTACACCTTC

size: few
length: 15
D: .
V: TRBV10-3
J: TRBJ1-5
CDR3: CAISGPGLHNQPQHF
DNA: TGTGCCATCAGTGGTCCCGGCCTCCACAATCAGCCCCAGCATTTT

size: .
length: 14
D: .
V: TRBV5-1
J: TRBJ2-3
CDR3: CASSLEGRTDTQYF
DNA: TGCGCCAGCAGCTTGGAGGGTCGCACAGATACGCAGTATTTT

size: .
length: 13
D: .
V: TRBV10-3
J: TRBJ2-5
CDR3: CAISGRGDETQYF
DNA: TGTGCCATCAGTGGCAGGGGGGACGAGACCCAGTACTTC

size: few
length: 16
D: TRBD2
V: TRBV6-2/TRBV6-3
J: TRBJ2-7
CDR3: CASRPSVAGGRYEQYF
DNA: TGTGCCAGCAGGCCATCCGTAGCGGGAGGAAGGTACGAGCAGTACTTC

size: few
length: 15
D: .
V: TRBV5-1
J: TRBJ1-2
CDR3: CASTNKLRPRYGYTF
DNA: TGCGCCAGCACCAATAAGCTTCGACCGCGTTATGGCTACACCTTC

size: many
length: 11
D: .
V: TRBV6-6
J: TRBJ2-7
CDR3: CASSASAIQYF
DNA: TGTGCCAGCAGTGCCTCGGCTATACAGTACTTC

size: .
length: 14
D: TRBD2
V: TRBV27
J: TRBJ2-7
CDR3: CASPLTGGSYEQYF
DNA: TGTGCCAGCCCCCTAACGGGGGGATCCTACGAGCAGTACTTC

size: few
length: 17
D: TRBD2
V: TRBV7-8
J: TRBJ2-5
CDR3: CASSLATVAGGPETQYF
DNA: TGTGCCAGCAGCTTAGCAACCGTAGCGGGGGGGCCGGAGACCCAGTACTTC

size: .
length: 14
D: TRBD2
V: TRBV25-1
J: TRBJ2-2
CDR3: CASSTSGATGELFF
DNA: TGTGCCAGCAGTACTAGCGGAGCCACCGGGGAGCTGTTTTTT

size: .
length: 16
D: .
V: TRBV6-5
J: TRBJ2-2
CDR3: CASSYSWGLNTGELFF
DNA: TGTGCCAGCAGTTACAGCTGGGGGTTAAACACCGGGGAGCTGTTTTTT

size: many
length: 13
D: .
V: TRBV7-2
J: TRBJ2-3
CDR3: CASSSSTGDTQYF
DNA: TGTGCCAGCAGCTCATCTACGGGGGATACGCAGTATTTT

size: few
length: 13
D: TRBD1
V: TRBV7-3
J: TRBJ1-1
CDR3: CASSSRGINEAFF
DNA: TGTGCCAGCAGTTCCAGGGGGATTAATGAAGCTTTCTTT

size: few
length: 15
D: .
V: TRBV7-9
J: TRBJ1-4
CDR3: CASSLLGSLEEKLFF
DNA: TGTGCCAGCAGCTTACTCGGGAGTTTGGAGGAAAAACTGTTTTTT

size: .
length: 14
D: .
V: TRBV12-3/TRBV12-4
J: TRBJ1-1
CDR3: CASSPTDMNTEAFF
DNA: TGTGCCAGCAGCCCGACCGACATGAACACTGAAGCTTTCTTT

size: .
length: 17
D: TRBD2
V: TRBV7-2
J: TRBJ2-1
CDR3: CASSLLSGGAKYNEQFF
DNA: TGTGCCAGCAGCTTACTTAGCGGGGGGGCAAAGTACAATGAGCAGTTCTTC

size: many
length: 11
D: .
V: TRBV20-1
J: TRBJ2-1
CDR3: CSAHLGEEQFF
DNA: TGCAGTGCCCACCTCGGAGAGGAGCAGTTCTTC

size: .
length: 12
D: .
V: TRBV7-2
J: TRBJ2-5
CDR3: CASSLARETQYF
DNA: TGTGCCAGCAGCTTAGCTCGAGAGACCCAGTACTTC

size: many
length: 16
D: .
V: TRBV7-2
J: TRBJ2-2
CDR3: CASSSRGLPNTGELFF
DNA: TGTGCCAGCAGCTCTCGGGGCCTACCGAACACCGGGGAGCTGTTTTTT

size: few
length: 13
D: .
V: TRBV12-3/TRBV12-4
J: TRBJ2-7
CDR3: CASSPGLSNEQYF
DNA: TGTGCCAGCAGCCCCGGACTGAGTAACGAGCAGTACTTC

size: .
length: 14
D: .
V: TRBV25-1
J: TRBJ1-1
CDR3: CASSDLLGGTEAFF
DNA: TGTGCCAGCAGTGATCTACTAGGGGGCACTGAAGCTTTCTTT

size: few
length: 17
D: TRBD2
V: TRBV20-1
J: TRBJ2-1
CDR3: CSAREPPTSGRFNEQFF
DNA: TGCAGTGCTAGAGAACCACCGACTAGCGGGAGGTTCAATGAGCAGTTCTTC

size: .
length: 15
D: TRBD1
V: TRBV7-9
J: TRBJ1-6
CDR3: CASSLAQGAYSPLHF
DNA: TGTGCCAGCAGCTTAGCGCAGGGGGCGTATTCACCCCTCCACTTT

size: many
length: 16
D: .
V: TRBV29-1
J: TRBJ1-2
CDR3: CSVGVGAYPANYGYTF
DNA: TGCAGCGTTGGAGTCGGCGCATACCCTGCTAACTATGGCTACACCTTC

size: few
length: 16
D: TRBD2
V: TRBV10-3
J: TRBJ2-1
CDR3: CAISESGRGKVGEQFF
DNA: TGTGCCATCAGTGAGAGCGGGAGAGGGAAAGTAGGTGAGCAGTTCTTC

size: few
length: 14
D: .
V: TRBV29-1
J: TRBJ1-2
CDR3: CSVGGVVTRYGYTF
DNA: TGCAGCGTTGGGGGGGTTGTGACTAGGTATGGCTACACCTTC